This T cell receptor (beta chain) emerged from a study of CD8 T cells in ankylosing spondylitis. Overall study findings and caveats: Several of the motif variants were reported before in synovial fluid and blood from reactive arthritis.

This clonotype occurred a few times. The antigen remains unidentified. TCRdb independently ran MiXCR on the 5' RACE reads; one entry per CDR3 protein. The profile covers hundreds of thousands of distinct CDR3 sequences, with under 35% appearing a single time and roughly 4.2% taken by the ten largest. Germline assignment: CDR1 MGHDK and CDR2 SYGVNS. This CDR3 is 14 amino acids long. Trimming took 6 bases from V and 1 from J, leaving 13 bases between them. This clonotype was obtained from a male donor with ankylosing spondylitis or in good health (not recorded which). Sample: blood, either unsorted or a sorted T cell fraction (not recorded which). This chain uses TRBV25-1 with TRBJ2-7; D is tentatively TRBD1 or TRBD2 (5 bases each). The CDR3, as DNA: TGTGCCAGCAGGGATGGGGGTGGATCCTACGAGCAGTACTTC. This gives the protein CASRDGGGSYEQYF.